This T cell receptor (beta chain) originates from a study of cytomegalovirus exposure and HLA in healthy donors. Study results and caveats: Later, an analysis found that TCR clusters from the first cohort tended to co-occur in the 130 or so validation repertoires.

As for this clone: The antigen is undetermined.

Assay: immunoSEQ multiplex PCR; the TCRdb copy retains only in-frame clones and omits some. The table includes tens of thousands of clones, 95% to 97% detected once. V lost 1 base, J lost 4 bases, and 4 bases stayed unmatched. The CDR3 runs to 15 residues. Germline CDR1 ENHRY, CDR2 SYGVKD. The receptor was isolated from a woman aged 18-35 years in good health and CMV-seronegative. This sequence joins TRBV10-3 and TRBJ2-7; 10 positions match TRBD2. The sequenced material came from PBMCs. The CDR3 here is CAISELSSGSYEQYF. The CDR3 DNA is TGTGCCATCAGTGAGTTATCTAGCGGGAGTTACGAGCAGTACTTC.